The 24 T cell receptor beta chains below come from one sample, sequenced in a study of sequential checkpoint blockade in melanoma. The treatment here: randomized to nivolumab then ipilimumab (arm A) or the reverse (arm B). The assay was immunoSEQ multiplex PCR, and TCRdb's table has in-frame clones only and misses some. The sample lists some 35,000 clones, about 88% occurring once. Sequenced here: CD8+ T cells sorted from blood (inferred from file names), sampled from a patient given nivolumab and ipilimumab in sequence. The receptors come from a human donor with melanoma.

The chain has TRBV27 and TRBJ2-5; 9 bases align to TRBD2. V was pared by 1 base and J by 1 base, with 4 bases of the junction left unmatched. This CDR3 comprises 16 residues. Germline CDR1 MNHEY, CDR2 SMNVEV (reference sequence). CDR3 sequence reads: CASSLYPSGTQETQYF. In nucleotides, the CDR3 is TGTGCCAGCAGTTTATATCCTAGCGGGACCCAAGAGACCCAGTACTTC.

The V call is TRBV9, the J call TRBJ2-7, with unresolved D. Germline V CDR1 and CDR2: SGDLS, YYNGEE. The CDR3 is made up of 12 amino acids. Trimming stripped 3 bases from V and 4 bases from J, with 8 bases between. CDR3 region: CASSGTGYEQYF. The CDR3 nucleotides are TGTGCCAGCAGCGGAACCGGGTACGAGCAGTACTTC.

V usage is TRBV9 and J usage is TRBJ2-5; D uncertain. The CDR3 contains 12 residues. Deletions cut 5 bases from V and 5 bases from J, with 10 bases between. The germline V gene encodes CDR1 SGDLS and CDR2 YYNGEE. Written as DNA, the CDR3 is TGTGCCAGCAGGTCCCTTTCGGAGACCCAGTACTTC. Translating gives CASRSLSETQYF.

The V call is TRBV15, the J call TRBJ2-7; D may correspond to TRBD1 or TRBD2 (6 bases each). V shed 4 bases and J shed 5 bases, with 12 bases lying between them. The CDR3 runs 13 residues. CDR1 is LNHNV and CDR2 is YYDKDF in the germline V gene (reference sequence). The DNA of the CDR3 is TGTGCCACCAGCACAGGGGAGCGGGACGAGCAGTACGTC. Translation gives CATSTGERDEQYV.

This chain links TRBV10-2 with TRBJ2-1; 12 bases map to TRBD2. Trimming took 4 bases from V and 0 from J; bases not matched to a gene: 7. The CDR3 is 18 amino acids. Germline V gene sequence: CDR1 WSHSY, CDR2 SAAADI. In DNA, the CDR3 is TGCGCCAGCAGTGGACTAGCGGGAGAGTTAAGCTCCTACAATGAGCAGTTCTTC. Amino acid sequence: CASSGLAGELSSYNEQFF.

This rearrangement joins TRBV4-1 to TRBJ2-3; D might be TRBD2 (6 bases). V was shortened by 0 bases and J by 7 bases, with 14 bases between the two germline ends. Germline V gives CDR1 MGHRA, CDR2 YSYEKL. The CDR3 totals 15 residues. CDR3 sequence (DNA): TGCGCCAGCAGCCAAGATCCGGGAGTGGGAAATACGCAGTATTTT. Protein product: CASSQDPGVGNTQYF.

The DNA of the CDR3 is TGTGCCAGCAGCGATATAAACTCAGACAGGGGGGACTATGGCTACACCTTC. Translating gives CASSDINSDRGDYGYTF. The V call is TRBV9, the J call TRBJ1-2; 9 bases are shared with TRBD1. V gave up 3 bases and J gave up 3 bases; unmatched junction bases: 12. Germline V gives CDR1 SGDLS, CDR2 YYNGEE. The CDR3 contains 17 residues.

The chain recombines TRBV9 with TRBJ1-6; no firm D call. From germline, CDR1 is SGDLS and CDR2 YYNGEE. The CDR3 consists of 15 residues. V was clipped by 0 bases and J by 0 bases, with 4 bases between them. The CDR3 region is CASSVGSSYNSPLHF. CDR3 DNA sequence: TGTGCCAGCAGCGTAGGGAGCTCCTATAATTCACCCCTCCACTTT. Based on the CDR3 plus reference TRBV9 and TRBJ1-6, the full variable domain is DSGVTQTPKHLITATGQRVTLRCSPRSGDLSVYWYQQSLDQGLQFLIQYYNGEERAKGNILERFSAQQFPDLHSELNLSSLELGDSALYFCASSVGSSYNSPLHFGNGTRLTVT.

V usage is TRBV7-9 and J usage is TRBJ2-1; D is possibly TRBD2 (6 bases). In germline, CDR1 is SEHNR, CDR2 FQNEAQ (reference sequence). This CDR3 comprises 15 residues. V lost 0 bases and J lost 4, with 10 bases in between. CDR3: CASSLAGGLYNEQFF. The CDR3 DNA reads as TGTGCCAGCAGCTTAGCGGGAGGCTTGTACAATGAGCAGTTCTTC.

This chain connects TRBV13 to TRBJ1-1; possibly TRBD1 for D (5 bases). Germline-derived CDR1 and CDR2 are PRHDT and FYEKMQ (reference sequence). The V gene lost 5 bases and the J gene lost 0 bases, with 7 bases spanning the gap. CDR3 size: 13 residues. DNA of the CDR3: TGTGCCAGCAGCCTGACAGTGAACACTGAAGCTTTCTTT. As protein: CASSLTVNTEAFF.

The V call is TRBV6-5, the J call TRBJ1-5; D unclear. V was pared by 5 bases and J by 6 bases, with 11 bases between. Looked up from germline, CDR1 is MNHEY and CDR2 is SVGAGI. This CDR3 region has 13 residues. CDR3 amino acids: CASSTRGSQPQHF. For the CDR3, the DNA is TGTGCCAGCAGTACACGAGGGAGTCAGCCCCAGCATTTT.

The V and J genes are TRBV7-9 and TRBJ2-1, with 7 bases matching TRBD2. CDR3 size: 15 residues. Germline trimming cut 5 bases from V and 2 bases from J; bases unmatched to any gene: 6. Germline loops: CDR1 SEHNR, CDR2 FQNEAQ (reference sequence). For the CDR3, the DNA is TGTGCCAGCAGCCCCAAGCGGGAAACCTACAATGAGCAGTTCTTC. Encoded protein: CASSPKRETYNEQFF.

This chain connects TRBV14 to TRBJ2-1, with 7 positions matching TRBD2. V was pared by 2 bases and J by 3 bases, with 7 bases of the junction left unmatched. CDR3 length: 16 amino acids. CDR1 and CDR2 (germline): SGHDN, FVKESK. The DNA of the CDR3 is TGTGCCAGCAGCCAACGCCAGCGGGATGTCTACAATGAGCAGTTCTTC. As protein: CASSQRQRDVYNEQFF.

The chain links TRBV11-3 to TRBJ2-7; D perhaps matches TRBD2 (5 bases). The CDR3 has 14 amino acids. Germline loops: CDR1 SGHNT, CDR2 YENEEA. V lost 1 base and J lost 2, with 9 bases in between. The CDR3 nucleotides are TGTGCCAGCAGCTTAGGCCCGGGAACCTACGAGCAGTACGTC. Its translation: CASSLGPGTYEQYV.

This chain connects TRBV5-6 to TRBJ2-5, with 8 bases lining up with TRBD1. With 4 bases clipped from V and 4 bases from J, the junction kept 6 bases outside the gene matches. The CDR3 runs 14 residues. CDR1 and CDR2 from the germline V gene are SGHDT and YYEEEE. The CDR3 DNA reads TGTGCCAGCAGCACCGGACAGGGACGAGAGACCCAGTACTTC. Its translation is CASSTGQGRETQYF.

This chain's CDR3 is CASSLLATGNTEAFF. The CDR3 DNA sequence: TGTGCCAGCAGTTTATTGGCCACAGGGAACACTGAAGCTTTCTTT. The chain employs TRBV27 and TRBJ1-1, with a possible D match to TRBD1 (5 bases). Per the germline V gene, CDR1 is MNHEY and CDR2 is SMNVEV (reference sequence). This CDR3 region has 15 residues. V was clipped by 1 base and J by 1 base, with 10 bases between them.

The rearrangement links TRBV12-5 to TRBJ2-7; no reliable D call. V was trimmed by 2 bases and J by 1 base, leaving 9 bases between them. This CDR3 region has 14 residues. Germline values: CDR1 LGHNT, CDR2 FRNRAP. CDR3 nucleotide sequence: TGTGCTAGTGGTTTGTGTCAGGATTCCTACGAGCAGTACGTC. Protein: CASGLCQDSYEQYV.

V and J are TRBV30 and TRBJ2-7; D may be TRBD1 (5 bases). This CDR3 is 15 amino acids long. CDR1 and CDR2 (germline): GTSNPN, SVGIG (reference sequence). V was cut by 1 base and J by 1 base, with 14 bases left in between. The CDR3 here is CAWSGKRGLSYEQYF. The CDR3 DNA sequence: TGTGCCTGGAGTGGGAAAAGGGGTCTATCCTACGAGCAGTACTTC. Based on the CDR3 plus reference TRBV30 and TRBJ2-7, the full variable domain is SQTIHQWPATLVQPVGSPLSLECTVEGTSNPNLYWYRQAAGRGLQLLFYSVGIGQISSEVPQNLSASRPQDRQFILSSKKLLLSDSGFYLCAWSGKRGLSYEQYFGPGTRLTVT.

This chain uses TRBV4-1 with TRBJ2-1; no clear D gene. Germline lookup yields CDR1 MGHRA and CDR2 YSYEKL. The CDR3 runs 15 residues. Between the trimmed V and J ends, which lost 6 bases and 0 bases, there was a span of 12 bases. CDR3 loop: CASSHDGVSYNEQFF. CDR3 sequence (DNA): TGCGCCAGCAGTCATGACGGAGTCTCCTACAATGAGCAGTTCTTC.

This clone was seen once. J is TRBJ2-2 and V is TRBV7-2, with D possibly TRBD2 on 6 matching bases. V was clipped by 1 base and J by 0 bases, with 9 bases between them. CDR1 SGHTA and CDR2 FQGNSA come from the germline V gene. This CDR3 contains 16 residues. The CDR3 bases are TGTGCCAGCAGCTTAGGCCTAGCGCCGAACACCGGGGAGCTGTTTTTT. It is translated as CASSLGLAPNTGELFF.

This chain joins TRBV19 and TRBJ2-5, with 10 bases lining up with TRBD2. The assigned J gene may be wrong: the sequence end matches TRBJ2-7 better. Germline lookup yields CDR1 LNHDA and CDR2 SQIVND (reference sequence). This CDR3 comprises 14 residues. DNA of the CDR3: TGTGCCAGTAGTATAGGCCTAGCGGGAGACGAGCAGTACTTC. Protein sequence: CASSIGLAGDEQYF.

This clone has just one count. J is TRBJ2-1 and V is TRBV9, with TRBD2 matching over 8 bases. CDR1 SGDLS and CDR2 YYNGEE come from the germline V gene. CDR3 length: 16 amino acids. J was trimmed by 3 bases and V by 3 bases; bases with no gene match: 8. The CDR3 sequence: CASSAGSGTGYNEQFF. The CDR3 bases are TGTGCCAGCAGCGCCGGTAGCGGGACCGGCTACAATGAGCAGTTCTTC.

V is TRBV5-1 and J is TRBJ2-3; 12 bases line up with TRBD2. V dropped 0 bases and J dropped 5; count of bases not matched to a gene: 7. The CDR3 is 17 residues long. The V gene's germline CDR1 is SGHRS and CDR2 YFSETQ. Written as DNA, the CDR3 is TGCGCCAGCAGCTTGGTGGCTAGCGGGAGGGCCGGAGATACGCAGTATTTT. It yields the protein CASSLVASGRAGDTQYF.

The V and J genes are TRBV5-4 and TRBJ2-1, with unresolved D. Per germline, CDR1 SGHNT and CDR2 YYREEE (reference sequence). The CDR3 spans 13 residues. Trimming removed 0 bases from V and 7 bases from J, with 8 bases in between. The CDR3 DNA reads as TGTGCCAGCAGCTTGGTATTAGTGAATGAGCAGTTCTTC. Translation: CASSLVLVNEQFF.